The 26 T cell receptor beta chains given below trace back to one sample, sequenced in a study of blood T cell repertoires in COVID-19. The assay was immunoSEQ multiplex PCR, and TCRdb's table has in-frame clones only and misses some. Of 15,000 to 20,000 clones in the sample, around 73% were seen once. The sample consisted of peripheral blood. The source is a man aged 55 to 70 with active or convalescent COVID-19.

This sequence joins TRBV5-6 and TRBJ1-1; 7 bases agree with TRBD1. The CDR3 consists of 16 residues. Trimming at V came to 1 base and at J to 0 bases, leaving 6 bases not matched to a gene. The germline CDR1 and CDR2 sequences are SGHDT and YYEEEE. The CDR3: CASSLRTGTMNTEAFF. The CDR3 nucleotides are TGTGCCAGCAGCTTGCGGACAGGAACCATGAACACTGAAGCTTTCTTT.

The chain has TRBV19 and TRBJ2-7; tentative D call: TRBD1 (6 bases). The length of the CDR3 is 16 residues. Germline CDR1 LNHDA, CDR2 SQIVND (reference sequence). Trimming cost V 7 bases and J 3 bases, with 22 bases left between them. The CDR3 here is CASTGKGTPIYYEQYF. CDR3 coding DNA: TGTGCCAGTACCGGGAAAGGGACACCGATTTACTACGAGCAGTACTTC.

The chain couples TRBV24-1 to TRBJ1-1; 7 bases match TRBD1. CDR1 is KGHDR, CDR2 SFDVKD, per germline. The CDR3 spans 13 residues. Trimming took 2 bases from V and 10 from J; bases not matched to a gene: 6. The CDR3 DNA reads as TGTGCCACCAGTGATTCGCACAGGGGTAGAGCTTTCTTT. This encodes CATSDSHRGRAFF.

The rearrangement uses TRBV21-1 and TRBJ1-5; TRBD1 reflects the table's D call only, with no check against the DNA. TRBV21-1 is a pseudogene locus. This CDR3 has 19 residues. CDR3 region: CASSKSRDSLVYSNQPQHF. The CDR3 region has the DNA TGTGCCAGCAGCAAGAGTCGGGACAGTCTTGTTTATAGCAATCAGCCCCAGCATTTT.

This clone was detected only a few times. The chain employs TRBV6-6 and TRBJ2-5, with 10 bases identical to TRBD1. Germline V gene lookup returns CDR1 MNHNY and CDR2 SVGAGI (reference sequence). There are 14 residues in the CDR3. V trimming: 6 bases; J trimming: 7 bases; junction bases outside the gene matches: 8. The DNA of the CDR3 is TGTGCCAGCAGACCCGGGACAGGGGTGGCGACCCAGTACTTC. Protein product: CASRPGTGVATQYF.

The rearrangement uses TRBV5-1 and TRBJ2-7; D possibly corresponds to TRBD2 (6 bases). Trimming pared 1 base from V and 1 base from J, leaving 12 bases between. Germline V gene sequence: CDR1 SGHRS, CDR2 YFSETQ. This CDR3 spans 15 amino acids. The CDR3 region is CASSLTLTRSYEQYF. In nucleotides, the CDR3 is TGCGCCAGCAGCTTGACCCTGACTAGGTCCTACGAGCAGTACTTC.

This clone was counted a few times. The J gene is TRBJ1-2, the V gene TRBV30; 7 bases agree with TRBD1. V lost 7 bases to trimming and J lost 2 bases; unmatched junction nucleotides: 7. CDR1 and CDR2 from the germline V gene are GTSNPN and SVGIG (reference sequence). This CDR3 has 13 amino acids. For the CDR3, the DNA is TGTGCCTCCTCGACAGGGAAAAACTATGGCTACACCTTC. This codes for CASSTGKNYGYTF. The variable domain in full, with the rest retrieved from reference TRBV30 and TRBJ1-2, is SQTIHQWPATLVQPVGSPLSLECTVEGTSNPNLYWYRQAAGRGLQLLFYSVGIGQISSEVPQNLSASRPQDRQFILSSKKLLLSDSGFYLCASSTGKNYGYTFGSGTRLTVV.

V usage is TRBV6-5 and J usage is TRBJ1-2; 7 positions match TRBD1. This CDR3 is built from 14 residues. J lost 4 bases, V lost 6 bases, and 8 bases had no gene match. The germline V gene encodes CDR1 MNHEY and CDR2 SVGAGI. The CDR3 region has the DNA TGTGCCAGCAGGGACCGGGACAGAGCCTATGGCTACACCTTC. This gives the protein CASRDRDRAYGYTF.

This clone was observed a single time. J is TRBJ1-5 and V is TRBV6-1; a weak D match, TRBD1 (5 bases). Germline V gene data show CDR1 as MNHNS and CDR2 as SASEGT. CDR3 length: 17 amino acids. Between the trimmed V and J ends, which lost 1 base and 1 base, there was a span of 14 bases. The CDR3 loop reads CASSEVPGRVSNQPQHF. CDR3 bases: TGTGCCAGCAGTGAAGTTCCCGGCAGGGTCAGCAATCAGCCCCAGCATTTT.

This sequence joins TRBV10-3 and TRBJ1-1; D remains unclear. CDR1 and CDR2 from the germline V gene are ENHRY and SYGVKD. This CDR3 is built from 14 residues. V lost 3 bases to trimming and J lost 0 bases, with 8 bases between them. This CDR3 is CAISDGTLNTEAFF. Written as DNA, the CDR3 is TGTGCCATCAGTGACGGTACCTTGAACACTGAAGCTTTCTTT.

V usage is TRBV2 and J usage is TRBJ1-2; D ambiguous. CDR1 is SNHLY, CDR2 FYNNEI, per germline. The CDR3 consists of 15 residues. V dropped 3 bases and J dropped 0 bases, with 11 bases sitting between them. The DNA of the CDR3 is TGTGCCAGCAGTGATCTGTCAGGAACTAACTATGGCTACACCTTC. Translation gives CASSDLSGTNYGYTF.

This chain joins TRBV10-1 and TRBJ1-1, with 10 bases identical to TRBD1. Trimming removed 3 bases from V and 5 bases from J; junction bases left unmatched: 9. CDR1 and CDR2 from the germline V gene are WNHNN and SYGVQD (reference sequence). The CDR3 is 16 amino acids. The CDR3 reads CASSENAGQGVTEAFF. CDR3 bases: TGCGCCAGCAGTGAAAACGCTGGACAGGGGGTGACTGAAGCTTTCTTT.

The V gene is TRBV5-4, the J gene TRBJ2-2; the D gene is possibly TRBD2 (5 bases). Germline lookup yields CDR1 SGHNT and CDR2 YYREEE (reference sequence). The CDR3 is 17 amino acids. Trimming took off 3 bases at V and 0 bases at J, with 15 bases between the two ends. For the CDR3, the DNA is TGTGCCAGCAGCTCCCGACCGGGGTCCCCGAACACCGGGGAGCTGTTTTTT. It specifies CASSSRPGSPNTGELFF.

The V and J genes are TRBV7-2 and TRBJ2-3, with 10 bases matching TRBD1. V was pared by 2 bases and J by 4 bases, with 3 bases of the junction left unmatched. The CDR3 contains 15 residues. Germline values: CDR1 SGHTA, CDR2 FQGNSA. The CDR3 DNA follows: TGTGCCAGCAGCTTAACTGGACAGGGGGCAGATACGCAGTATTTT. Residues: CASSLTGQGADTQYF. The variable domain in full, completed from reference TRBV7-2 and TRBJ2-3, reads GAGVSQSPSNKVTEKGKDVELRCDPISGHTALYWYRQSLGQGLEFLIYFQGNSAPDKSGLPSDRFSAERTGGSVSTLTIQRTQQEDSAVYLCASSLTGQGADTQYFGPGTRLTVL.

The J gene is TRBJ2-7, the V gene TRBV24-1; D remains unclear. Looked up from germline, CDR1 is KGHDR and CDR2 is SFDVKD. CDR3 length: 12 residues. The V gene lost 9 bases and the J gene lost 6 bases, with 14 bases spanning the gap. The CDR3 spells CATERVEGEQYF. The CDR3 DNA sequence: TGTGCCACCGAACGGGTGGAAGGCGAGCAGTACTTC.

This clone was seen a few times. V and J are TRBV2 and TRBJ1-2; unclear D gene. Germline V lookup: CDR1 SNHLY, CDR2 FYNNEI. This CDR3 contains 13 residues. Trimming shortened V by 2 bases and J by 2 bases, and 6 bases separated the two germline ends. CDR3 bases: TGTGCCAGCAGTGAATGGGAGAACTATGGCTACACCTTC. This gives the protein CASSEWENYGYTF.

The chain carries TRBV6-5 and TRBJ2-5; 13 bases line up with TRBD2. The germline V gene has CDR1 MNHEY and CDR2 SVGAGI. Trimming took 6 bases from V and 3 from J; bases not matched to a gene: 4. The CDR3 covers 15 residues. This CDR3 is CASRVGLAGEETQYF. CDR3 nucleotide sequence: TGTGCCAGCAGAGTTGGACTAGCGGGAGAAGAGACCCAGTACTTC.

This clone appeared a single time. The chain joins TRBV3-1 (or the pseudogene TRBV3-2) to TRBJ1-1; TRBD1 matches 8 bases. V lost 1 base, J lost 4 bases, and 8 bases stayed unmatched. The V gene's germline CDR1 is LGHDT and CDR2 YNNKEL (reference sequence). CDR3 length: 16 residues. The CDR3 sequence: CASSQASGGAGTEAFF. The CDR3 DNA reads as TGTGCCAGCAGCCAAGCGTCAGGGGGCGCGGGCACTGAAGCTTTCTTT.

The V gene is TRBV19, the J gene TRBJ2-3; TRBD2 matches 10 bases. The V segment lost 5 bases and the J segment 5 bases; nucleotides outside the gene matches: 13. Germline loops: CDR1 LNHDA, CDR2 SQIVND (reference sequence). The CDR3 is 17 residues long. DNA for the CDR3: TGTGCCAGTAGTGAACTACTCGGAGCGGGGGGGGGAGATACGCAGTATTTT. As protein: CASSELLGAGGGDTQYF. The full variable domain, its missing parts supplied by reference TRBV19 and TRBJ2-3, is DGGITQSPKYLFRKEGQNVTLSCEQNLNHDAMYWYRQDPGQGLRLIYYSQIVNDFQKGDIAEGYSVSREKKESFPLTVTSAQKNPTAFYLCASSELLGAGGGDTQYFGPGTRLTVL.

In its sample, this clone was seen a few times. The V gene is TRBV6-5, the J gene TRBJ1-2, with 10 bases identical to TRBD1. CDR3 length equals 14 residues. The germline gives CDR1 MNHEY, CDR2 SVGAGI. The junction had 9 bases not matched to a gene; V was cut back by 5 bases and J by 9 bases. CDR3 loop: CASSNPTGGRSYTF. The CDR3 DNA follows: TGTGCCAGCAGTAACCCGACAGGGGGCAGGAGCTACACCTTC.

This clone was seen at least ten times. The CDR3 is CATGTRDEQFF. The CDR3 DNA follows: TGTGCCACCGGAACCAGGGATGAGCAGTTCTTC. This chain uses TRBV19 with TRBJ2-1; a possible D gene is TRBD1 (5 bases). This CDR3 is built from 11 residues. Germline V gene data show CDR1 as LNHDA and CDR2 as SQIVND (reference sequence). V lost 10 bases to trimming and J lost 8 bases, with 12 bases between them.

This clone was found once. This sequence joins TRBV7-9 and TRBJ2-2; 7 bases are a match to TRBD2. Per the germline V gene, CDR1 is SEHNR and CDR2 is FQNEAQ (reference sequence). The ends lost 5 bases at V and 6 bases at J; junction bases unmatched: 9. This CDR3 comprises 15 residues. This CDR3 reads CASSLEGRGAGELFF. The CDR3 DNA sequence: TGTGCCAGCAGCCTTGAAGGGAGGGGCGCCGGGGAGCTGTTTTTT.

The chain is built from TRBV6-5 and TRBJ2-7; the match to TRBD2 covers 9 bases. CDR1 and CDR2 from the germline V gene are MNHEY and SVGAGI. The junction had 4 bases not matched to a gene; V was cut back by 7 bases and J by 3 bases. CDR3 length: 13 residues. The CDR3 coding sequence is TGTGCCAGCACACTAGCGGGTTTCTACGAGCAGTACTTC. As protein: CASTLAGFYEQYF.

The genes are TRBV29-1 and TRBJ1-1; 8 nucleotides align to TRBD1. Germline CDR1 reads SQVTM; CDR2 reads ANQGSEA. With 5 bases clipped from V and 1 base from J, the junction kept 15 bases outside the gene matches. This CDR3 is built from 17 residues. In nucleotides, the CDR3 is TGCAGCGTTAAACTAGCATTAGGACAGGGTAGGAACACTGAAGCTTTCTTT. Residues: CSVKLALGQGRNTEAFF.

V usage is TRBV5-6 and J usage is TRBJ2-5; D unclear. The V and J ends lost 3 bases and 5 bases respectively, with 11 bases between them. There are 13 residues in the CDR3. Germline V gene data show CDR1 as SGHDT and CDR2 as YYEEEE. CDR3 sequence reads: CASSSRRWETQYF. DNA of the CDR3: TGTGCCAGCAGCTCACGGAGATGGGAGACCCAGTACTTC.

The J gene is TRBJ2-1, the V gene TRBV5-4; possibly TRBD2 for D (6 bases). CDR1 is SGHNT and CDR2 is YYREEE in the germline V gene (reference sequence). Trimming took 1 base from V and 8 from J, leaving 10 bases between them. This CDR3 spans 13 amino acids. For the CDR3, the DNA is TGTGCCAGCAGCTTGCAGGGCGGGGATGAGCAGTTCTTC. Amino acid sequence: CASSLQGGDEQFF.